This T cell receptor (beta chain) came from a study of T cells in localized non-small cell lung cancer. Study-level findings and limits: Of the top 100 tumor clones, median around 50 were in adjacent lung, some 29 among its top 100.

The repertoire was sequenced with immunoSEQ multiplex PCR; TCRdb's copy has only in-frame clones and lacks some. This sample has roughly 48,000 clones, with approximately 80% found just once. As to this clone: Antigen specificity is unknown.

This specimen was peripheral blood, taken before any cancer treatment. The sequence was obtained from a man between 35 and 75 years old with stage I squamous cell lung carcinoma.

CDR3 DNA sequence: TGTGCCAGCAGCTTTACAGGGGTTTTGGACGAGCAGTACTTC. It translates to CASSFTGVLDEQYF. The rearrangement uses TRBV11-3 and TRBJ2-7; 7 positions agree with TRBD1. Germline loops: CDR1 SGHNT, CDR2 YENEEA. The CDR3 is 14 amino acids. J gave up 5 bases and V 3 bases, and 7 bases lay outside the gene matches. Full variable domain (remainder filled in from reference TRBV11-3 and TRBJ2-7): EAGVVQSPRYKIIEKKQPVAFWCNPISGHNTLYWYLQNLGQGPELLIRYENEEAVDDSQLPKDRFSAERLKGVDSTLKIQPAELGDSAVYLCASSFTGVLDEQYFGPGTRLTVT.